The sequence of this TCR beta chain was determined in a study of tumour-infiltrating T cells in Burkitt lymphoma. Study-level background: All epidemiological Burkitt lymphoma subtypes were represented in the cohort. Overall and progression-free survival were predicted by productive clonality.

TCRdb's table, derived via immunoSEQ multiplex PCR, lists solely in-frame clones and lacks some. Of fewer than 5,000 clones listed, 13% were seen once; the top ten hold roughly 24%. V was pared by 3 bases and J by 4 bases, with 4 bases of the junction left unmatched. The CDR3 totals 15 residues. Germline CDR1 reads SGDLS; CDR2 reads YYNGEE. This clone was picked up a small number of times. Its cognate antigen is unknown. Study results and caveats: Public clonotypes, several, appeared across numerous Burkitt lymphoma patients.

The gene calls are TRBV9 and TRBJ2-1, with 10 nucleotides matching TRBD1. Sequenced material: tumor tissue. The TCR originated in a human donor with Burkitt lymphoma. The CDR3 bases are TGTGCCAGCAGCGCTGGGACAGGGGAATACAATGAGCAGTTCTTC. It codes for CASSAGTGEYNEQFF.